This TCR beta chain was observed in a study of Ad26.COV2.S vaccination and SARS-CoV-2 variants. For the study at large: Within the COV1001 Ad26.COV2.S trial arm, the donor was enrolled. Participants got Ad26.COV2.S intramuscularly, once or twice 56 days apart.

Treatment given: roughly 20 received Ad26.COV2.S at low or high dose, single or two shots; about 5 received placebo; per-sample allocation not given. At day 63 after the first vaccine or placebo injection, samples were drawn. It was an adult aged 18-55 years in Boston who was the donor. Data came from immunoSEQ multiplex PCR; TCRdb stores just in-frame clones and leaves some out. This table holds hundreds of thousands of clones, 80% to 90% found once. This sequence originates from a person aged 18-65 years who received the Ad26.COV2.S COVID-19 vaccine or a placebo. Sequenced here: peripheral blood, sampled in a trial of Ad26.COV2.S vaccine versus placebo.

The CDR3 loop is CASSQASRGRGHYGYTF. CDR3 bases: TGTGCCAGCAGCCAAGCTTCGAGGGGCAGGGGGCACTATGGCTACACCTTC. The chain joins TRBV4-2 to TRBJ1-2; 8 nucleotides agree with TRBD1. The CDR3 covers 17 residues. The germline V gene encodes CDR1 LGHNA and CDR2 YNFKEQ. Germline trimming cut 1 base from V and 3 bases from J; bases unmatched to any gene: 10.